This record looks at one TCR beta chain sequence and its context. Germline lookup yields CDR1 LNHDA and CDR2 SQIVND (reference sequence). The CDR3 extends over 13 amino acids. V gave up 5 bases and J gave up 9 bases; unmatched junction bases: 2. This record comes from a study of T cells after posttransplantation cyclophosphamide. Cells defined as naive were viable CD3+CD4+ or CD3+CD8+ and CCR7+CD45RA+CD45RO-CD95-CD27+CD28+. TCRdb's copy holds only in-frame clones and misses some; the assay was immunoSEQ multiplex PCR. The sample yields 7,500 to 10,000 clones, roughly 98% seen once. The sample comprised naive CD4+ T cells sorted from PBMCs. This clonotype originated in a woman in her sixties or seventies in good health, CMV-negative, and a related stem cell transplant donor. The chain carries TRBV19 and TRBJ2-3; 13 positions match TRBD2. CDR3 protein: CASSGLAGDTQYF. DNA for the CDR3: TGTGCCAGTAGTGGACTAGCGGGAGACACGCAGTATTTT.